The 22 T cell receptor beta chains presented below share a single source sample, sequenced in a study of technical replicates of blood from four donors. TCRdb's copy holds only in-frame clones and misses some; the assay was immunoSEQ multiplex PCR. The sample includes more than 90,000 clones, about 94% of them seen just once. Sequencing was done on a sample of T cells isolated from PBMCs. These receptors all stem from a human donor in good health.

The J gene is TRBJ1-1, the V gene TRBV7-9, with 7 bases fitting TRBD1. CDR1 and CDR2 from the germline V gene are SEHNR and FQNEAQ (reference sequence). With V trimmed by 5 bases and J by 0 bases, 15 bases remained unmatched. CDR3 length equals 18 residues. The CDR3 DNA reads as TGTGCCAGCAGCCCATTGGGCGGTGAACAGGGGATGAACACTGAAGCTTTCTTT. As protein: CASSPLGGEQGMNTEAFF.

The rearrangement uses TRBV9 and TRBJ2-3, with unresolved D. V was shortened by 6 bases and J by 5 bases, with 4 bases between the two germline ends. CDR3 size: 10 residues. The germline CDR1 and CDR2 sequences are SGDLS and YYNGEE. This chain's CDR3 is CASTGDTQYF. The DNA of the CDR3 is TGTGCCAGCACCGGAGATACGCAGTATTTT.

The chain couples TRBV6-6 to TRBJ2-1; D is unclear. CDR1 MNHNY and CDR2 SVGAGI come from the germline V gene (reference sequence). The CDR3 has 14 amino acids. Trimming left V 5 bases short and J 0 bases short, with 8 bases between. CDR3 region: CASSPSSSYNEQFF. CDR3 coding DNA: TGTGCCAGCAGTCCTAGTAGCTCCTACAATGAGCAGTTCTTC.

The V gene is TRBV6-6, the J gene TRBJ1-1; 8 bases match TRBD1. CDR3 length: 12 residues. Trimming took 10 bases from V and 12 from J; bases not matched to a gene: 13. CDR1 and CDR2 (germline): MNHNY, SVGAGI (reference sequence). The CDR3 region is CATSPRQGPSFF. The CDR3 region has the DNA TGTGCCACCTCCCCCCGACAGGGGCCGTCTTTCTTT.

The V call is TRBV11-2, the J call TRBJ2-7; TRBD1 matches at 9 bases. Germline lookup yields CDR1 SGHAT and CDR2 FQNNGV. The J segment lost 5 bases and the V segment lost 5 bases, leaving 7 bases of the junction unmatched. There are 14 residues in the CDR3. The CDR3 protein is CASSLQGAGNEQYF. The CDR3 DNA reads TGTGCCAGCAGCCTACAGGGGGCGGGGAACGAGCAGTACTTC.

This chain connects TRBV29-1 to TRBJ2-7, with a possible D match to TRBD1 (5 bases). Trimming shortened V by 4 bases and J by 3 bases, and 13 bases separated the two germline ends. This CDR3 spans 13 amino acids. CDR1 is SQVTM and CDR2 is ANQGSEA in the germline V gene. The CDR3: CSVATRQNYEQYF. The DNA of the CDR3 is TGCAGCGTTGCGACCAGACAGAACTACGAGCAGTACTTC.

The J gene is TRBJ1-1, the V gene TRBV7-9; D call uncertain. Germline V gene sequence: CDR1 SEHNR, CDR2 FQNEAQ (reference sequence). This CDR3 is built from 11 residues. V shed 2 bases and J shed 8 bases, with 6 bases lying between them. The CDR3 DNA follows: TGTGCCAGCAGCTTATCCATGGAAGCTTTCTTT. It is translated as CASSLSMEAFF. Full variable domain (rest looked up from reference TRBV7-9 and TRBJ1-1): DTGVSQNPRHKITKRGQNVTFRCDPISEHNRLYWYRQTLGQGPEFLTYFQNEAQLEKSRLLSDRFSAERPKGSFSTLEIQRTEQGDSAMYLCASSLSMEAFFGQGTRLTVV.

The CDR3 bases are TGTGCCAGCAGCCAGGGACTAGCGGGGGGGTTTGAGCAGTTCTTC. Its translation is CASSQGLAGGFEQFF. This rearrangement joins TRBV2 to TRBJ2-1; TRBD2 matches at 16 bases. The CDR3 is 15 residues long. V was clipped by 6 bases and J by 9 bases; unmatched bases: 5. The germline V gene encodes CDR1 SNHLY and CDR2 FYNNEI.

The rearrangement joins TRBV19 to TRBJ2-7, with 8 bases lining up with TRBD1. The length of the CDR3 is 15 residues. Germline V lookup: CDR1 LNHDA, CDR2 SQIVND (reference sequence). V trimming: 3 bases; J trimming: 3 bases; junction bases outside the gene matches: 7. The chain's CDR3 is CASSMGAGGGYEQYF. The CDR3 nucleotides are TGTGCCAGTAGTATGGGGGCAGGGGGCGGCTACGAGCAGTACTTC. Supplemented by reference TRBV19 and TRBJ2-7, the full variable domain reads DGGITQSPKYLFRKEGQNVTLSCEQNLNHDAMYWYRQDPGQGLRLIYYSQIVNDFQKGDIAEGYSVSREKKESFPLTVTSAQKNPTAFYLCASSMGAGGGYEQYFGPGTRLTVT.

This clone was seen only a few times. The chain carries TRBV19 and TRBJ2-7; 7 bases are shared with TRBD1. There are 14 residues in the CDR3. Germline CDR1 LNHDA, CDR2 SQIVND (reference sequence). J lost 10 bases, V lost 3 bases, and 12 bases had no gene match. The CDR3 loop is CASSIGDSTQSQYF. The CDR3 DNA sequence: TGTGCCAGTAGTATCGGGGACAGCACCCAAAGCCAGTACTTC.

The CDR3 here is CASRRTEAFF. The DNA of the CDR3 is TGTGCCAGCAGGAGAACTGAAGCTTTCTTT. The J gene is TRBJ1-1, the V gene TRBV2; D remains unclear. V gave up 6 bases and J gave up 5 bases, with 4 bases separating them. CDR3 size: 10 residues. In germline, CDR1 is SNHLY, CDR2 FYNNEI.

The genes are TRBV7-2 and TRBJ2-3; 7 bases fit TRBD2. V lost 1 base to trimming and J lost 2 bases; unmatched junction nucleotides: 9. Germline CDR1 SGHTA, CDR2 FQGNSA. There are 17 residues in the CDR3. As DNA, the CDR3 is TGTGCCAGCAGCTTAGATCCCCCTAGCGGAATCACAGATACGCAGTATTTT. Amino acids: CASSLDPPSGITDTQYF.

J is TRBJ2-7 and V is TRBV5-1; 9 positions match TRBD2. The CDR3 covers 16 residues. The V gene's germline CDR1 is SGHRS and CDR2 YFSETQ. V trimming: 7 bases; J trimming: 0 bases; junction bases outside the gene matches: 11. The CDR3 is CASSRGGAEGSYEQYF. The CDR3 nucleotides read TGCGCCAGCTCACGCGGGGGGGCCGAGGGCTCCTACGAGCAGTACTTC.

The rearrangement joins TRBV2 to TRBJ2-2; 8 bases map to TRBD2. This CDR3 is built from 15 residues. Germline assignment: CDR1 SNHLY and CDR2 FYNNEI. V lost 2 bases to trimming and J lost 5 bases; unmatched junction nucleotides: 4. This CDR3 reads CASSELAGGTGELFF. In nucleotides, the CDR3 is TGTGCCAGCAGTGAACTAGCGGGTGGAACCGGGGAGCTGTTTTTT.

This chain joins TRBV4-1 and TRBJ2-5, with TRBD2 matching over 7 bases. CDR1 MGHRA and CDR2 YSYEKL come from the germline V gene. V shed 1 base and J 7 bases; nucleotides not matched to a gene: 12. The CDR3 has 16 residues. The CDR3 nucleotides read TGCGCCAGCAGCCAAGCTTCAGCGGGATTGGGGGTGACCCAGTACTTC. Amino acids: CASSQASAGLGVTQYF.

This rearrangement joins TRBV19 to TRBJ1-1; D might be TRBD1 (5 bases). CDR1 is LNHDA and CDR2 is SQIVND in the germline V gene (reference sequence). The CDR3 contains 13 residues. Trimming took 4 bases from V and 1 from J, leaving 7 bases between them. CDR3 nucleotides: TGTGCCAGTAGTACGCAGGGGAACACTGAAGCTTTCTTT. Residues: CASSTQGNTEAFF.

The V gene is TRBV25-1, the J gene TRBJ2-1; 8 bases are shared with TRBD2. Unmatched junction bases numbered 15, after V lost 7 bases and J lost 7 bases. The CDR3 has 16 residues. Germline loops: CDR1 MGHDK, CDR2 SYGVNS. DNA of the CDR3: TGTGCCAGCACCCAACCCGGGCGGGGGGCGTGGAATGAGCAGTTCTTC. This sequence encodes CASTQPGRGAWNEQFF.

This chain joins TRBV29-1 and TRBJ2-5; no definite D call. The CDR3 totals 12 residues. The V gene's germline CDR1 is SQVTM and CDR2 ANQGSEA. The V and J ends lost 2 bases and 4 bases respectively, with 8 bases between them. DNA of the CDR3: TGCAGCGTTGAACCCCCGGGAGAGACCCAGTACTTC. This sequence encodes CSVEPPGETQYF.

This clone was recorded only once. The chain uses TRBV6-5 and TRBJ1-3; 9 bases agree with TRBD1. V trimming: 6 bases; J trimming: 4 bases; junction bases outside the gene matches: 7. The germline V gene encodes CDR1 MNHEY and CDR2 SVGAGI. This CDR3 has 15 amino acids. CDR3 in amino acids: CASSRGTGLGNTIYF. In nucleotides, the CDR3 is TGTGCCAGCAGCCGCGGGACAGGGTTAGGAAACACCATATATTTT.

The chain employs TRBV6-5 and TRBJ2-7, with 7 bases fitting TRBD1. With V trimmed by 6 bases and J by 3 bases, 5 bases remained unmatched. This CDR3 is 13 amino acids long. Germline CDR1 and CDR2: MNHEY and SVGAGI. CDR3 residues: CASRPGTDYEQYF. CDR3 nucleotide sequence: TGTGCCAGCAGGCCGGGGACAGACTACGAGCAGTACTTC.

This clone showed up just once. The chain employs TRBV6-6 and TRBJ2-5; D possibly corresponds to TRBD1 (6 bases). Trimming cost V 0 bases and J 0 bases, with 8 bases left between them. Germline values: CDR1 MNHNY, CDR2 SVGAGI (reference sequence). CDR3 length: 15 amino acids. The chain's CDR3 is CASSYSGTHQETQYF. The DNA for the CDR3 is TGTGCCAGCAGTTACTCCGGGACACACCAAGAGACCCAGTACTTC.

V gene TRBV15 combines with J gene TRBJ1-5; perhaps TRBD1 as D (5 bases). The CDR3 consists of 16 residues. From germline, CDR1 is LNHNV and CDR2 YYDKDF (reference sequence). The V gene lost 0 bases and the J gene lost 3 bases, with 12 bases spanning the gap. This CDR3 is CATSREFLGPNQPQHF. The CDR3 DNA follows: TGTGCCACCAGCAGAGAATTTTTGGGGCCCAATCAGCCCCAGCATTTT.